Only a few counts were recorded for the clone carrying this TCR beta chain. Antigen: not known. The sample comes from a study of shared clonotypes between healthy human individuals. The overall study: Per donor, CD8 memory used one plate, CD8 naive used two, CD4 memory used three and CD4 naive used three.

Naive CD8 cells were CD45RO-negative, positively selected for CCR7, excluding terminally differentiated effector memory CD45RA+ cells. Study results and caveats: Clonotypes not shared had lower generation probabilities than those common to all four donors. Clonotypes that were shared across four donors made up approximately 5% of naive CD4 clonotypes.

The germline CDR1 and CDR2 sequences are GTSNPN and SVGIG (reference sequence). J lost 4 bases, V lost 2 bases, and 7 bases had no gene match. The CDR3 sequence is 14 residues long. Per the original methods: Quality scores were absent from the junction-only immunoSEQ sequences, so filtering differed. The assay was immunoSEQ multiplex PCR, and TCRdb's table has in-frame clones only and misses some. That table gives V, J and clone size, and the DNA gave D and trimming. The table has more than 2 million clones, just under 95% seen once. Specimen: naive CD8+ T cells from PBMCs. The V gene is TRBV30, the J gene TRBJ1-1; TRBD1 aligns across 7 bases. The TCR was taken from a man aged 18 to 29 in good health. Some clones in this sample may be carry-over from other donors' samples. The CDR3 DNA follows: TGTGCCTGGAGTAGGGGGCCACCTAGCACTGAAGCTTTCTTT. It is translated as CAWSRGPPSTEAFF.